This T cell receptor beta chain was found in a study of T cells in women clearing cervical HPV infection. For the study at large: Cases: HPV16-related CIN3 or worse on histology, a couple of invasive cancers. Study results and caveats: CIN3+ cases had significantly higher TCR richness than controls; evenness did not differ.

Of note for this clone: Antigen: not known. Read coverage stops 3 residues before the CDR3 terminus; the germline J gene supplies the remainder.

Clones were read by immunoSEQ multiplex PCR, and TCRdb kept only the in-frame ones, dropping some. Its table lists tens of thousands of clones. The germline gives CDR1 LNHDA, CDR2 SQIVND (reference sequence). CDR3 length equals 18 residues. Trimming removed 4 bases from V and 3 bases from J; junction bases left unmatched: 15. This chain connects TRBV19 to TRBJ1-5; 7 nucleotides match TRBD1. The sequencing sample was made of blood buffy coat. The clonotype was recovered from a woman aged 18 to 75 with a cervical HPV16 infection that either progressed to CIN3+ or cleared (not recorded which). The CDR3 sequence is CASSNFRQGKGNNQPQHF. The part of the CDR3 DNA that was read is TGTGCCAGTAGTAACTTTAGACAGGGCAAGGGTAACAATCAGCCC.